The present T cell receptor beta chain was sequenced within a study of T cells in Graves' hyperthyroidism and ophthalmopathy. Amplified TCR beta CDR3 regions came from RNA transcripts. A set of HTBI primers served as the primers for a first-round RT-PCR of the TCR CDR3. TCRdb re-called the multiplex PCR reads through MiXCR, storing one row per CDR3 protein. The table records about 400,000 distinct CDR3 sequences, over 12% of them present only once. The ends were cut back, 8 bases at V and 8 bases at J, with 17 bases in the middle. Germline CDR1 and CDR2: SGHTS and YDEGEE. CDR3 length: 13 amino acids. This clonotype has just a few counts.

The sequence derives from a man aged 50 to 59 with Graves' ophthalmopathy. The rearrangement uses TRBV5-8 and TRBJ2-1; D call uncertain. The sequenced sample was blood. In DNA, the CDR3 is TGTGCCAGTCGACACTCAGTTGAGTATGAGCAGTTCTTC. Translating it yields CASRHSVEYEQFF.